This T cell receptor (beta chain) was identified during a study of CD8 T cells in Susac syndrome. CDR3 length: 14 amino acids. Looked up from germline, CDR1 is LGHDT and CDR2 is YNNKEL (reference sequence). V gave up 1 base and J gave up 8 bases, with 14 bases separating them. CD8+ and CD4+ T cells taken from blood had their TCR beta sequenced. Negative isolation yielded CD4+ and CD8+ T cells, and FACS enriched TEMRA cells. Random hexamers served to reverse transcribe about 0.5 to 1 ug RNA. The authors amplified TCR beta CDR3 across 54 Vbeta and 13 Jbeta using immunoSEQ multiplex PCR. MiXCR, applied by TCRdb to the immunoSEQ multiplex PCR reads, yields one record per CDR3 protein. Among roughly 180,000 distinct CDR3 sequences listed, more than 90% were seen once.

This chain connects TRBV3-1 to TRBJ1-2, with D perhaps matching TRBD1 (5 bases). The source is a human donor in good health. Material: CD4+ T cells from PBMCs. DNA of the CDR3: TGTGCCAGCAGCCAAGTCGGGGCCGGGGGAGGCTACACCTTC. Amino acids: CASSQVGAGGGYTF.